This T cell receptor beta chain originates from a study of blood T cell repertoires in COVID-19. Whole-study context: Whether acute or convalescent, the COVID-19 samples came from the United States, Italy and Spain.

CDR1 is SGHDT and CDR2 is YYEEEE in the germline V gene. V lost 3 bases, J lost 10 bases, and 8 bases stayed unmatched. The CDR3 has 15 residues. Clones were read by immunoSEQ multiplex PCR, and TCRdb kept only the in-frame ones, dropping some. The sample contains 150,000 to 180,000 clones, about 79% of which appear only once. The clonotype originates from a woman aged 55-70 years with acute or convalescent COVID-19. The rearrangement links TRBV5-6 to TRBJ1-6; 9 nucleotides match TRBD1. Material for sequencing was peripheral blood. Written as DNA, the CDR3 is TGTGCCAGCAGCTCGTGGACAGGGGTGAGATCACCCCTCCACTTT. This gives the protein CASSSWTGVRSPLHF.